The entry that follows covers one T cell receptor beta chain sequence. TCRdb keeps only in-frame clones here, not all; method: immunoSEQ multiplex PCR. This sample has about 110,000 clones, with approximately 91% found just once. V trimming: 6 bases; J trimming: 0 bases; junction bases outside the gene matches: 5. Germline assignment: CDR1 MNHEY and CDR2 SVGAGI. The CDR3 totals 15 residues. This sample is part of a study of T cell changes during pregnancy in multiple sclerosis. The sequence derives from a female donor with multiple sclerosis, enrolled in a pregnancy study. The rearrangement links TRBV6-5 to TRBJ1-5; 7 nucleotides line up with TRBD1. This material consisted of peripheral blood, taken after pregnancy. The CDR3 DNA reads as TGTGCCAGCAGCTCGGACAGGAATAGCAATCAGCCCCAGCATTTT. This gives the protein CASSSDRNSNQPQHF.